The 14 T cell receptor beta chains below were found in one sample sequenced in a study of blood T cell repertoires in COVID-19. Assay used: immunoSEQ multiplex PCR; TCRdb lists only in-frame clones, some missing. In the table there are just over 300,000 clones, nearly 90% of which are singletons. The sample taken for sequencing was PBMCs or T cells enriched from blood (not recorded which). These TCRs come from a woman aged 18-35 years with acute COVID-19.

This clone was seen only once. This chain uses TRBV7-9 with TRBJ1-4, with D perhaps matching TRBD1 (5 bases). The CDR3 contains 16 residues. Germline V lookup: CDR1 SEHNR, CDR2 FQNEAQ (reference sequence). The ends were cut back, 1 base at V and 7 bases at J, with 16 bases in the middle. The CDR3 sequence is CASSLDLAGRGEKLFF. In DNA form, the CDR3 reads TGTGCCAGCAGCTTAGATTTGGCAGGGCGAGGTGAAAAACTGTTTTTT.

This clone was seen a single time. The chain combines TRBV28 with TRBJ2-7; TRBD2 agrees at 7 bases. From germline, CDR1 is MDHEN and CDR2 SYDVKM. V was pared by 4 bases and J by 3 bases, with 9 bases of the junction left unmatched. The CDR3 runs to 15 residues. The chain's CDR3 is CASSSAAGLIYEQYF. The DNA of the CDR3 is TGTGCCAGCAGTTCCGCAGCGGGACTAATCTACGAGCAGTACTTC.

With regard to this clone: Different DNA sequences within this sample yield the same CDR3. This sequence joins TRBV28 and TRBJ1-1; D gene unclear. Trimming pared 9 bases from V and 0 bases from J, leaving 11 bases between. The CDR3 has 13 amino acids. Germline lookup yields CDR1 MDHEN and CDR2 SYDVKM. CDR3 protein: CASSLGLNTEAFF. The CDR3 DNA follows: TGTGCCAGTTCCCTTGGGCTGAACACTGAAGCTTTCTTT.

The CDR3 loop is CASSLNQDRGRGYTF. CDR3 in DNA: TGTGCCAGCAGTTTAAACCAGGACAGGGGGCGCGGCTACACCTTC. This sequence joins TRBV28 and TRBJ1-2; 11 nucleotides line up with TRBD1. Trimming took 2 bases from V and 8 from J; bases not matched to a gene: 7. The CDR3 is 15 residues long. CDR1 is MDHEN and CDR2 is SYDVKM in the germline V gene.

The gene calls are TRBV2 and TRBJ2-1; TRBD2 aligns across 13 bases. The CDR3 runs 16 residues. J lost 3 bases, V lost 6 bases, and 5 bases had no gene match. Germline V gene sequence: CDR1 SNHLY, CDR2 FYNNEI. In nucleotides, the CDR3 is TGTGCCAGCAGACCCGGACTAGCGGGAGACTACAATGAGCAGTTCTTC. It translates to CASRPGLAGDYNEQFF.

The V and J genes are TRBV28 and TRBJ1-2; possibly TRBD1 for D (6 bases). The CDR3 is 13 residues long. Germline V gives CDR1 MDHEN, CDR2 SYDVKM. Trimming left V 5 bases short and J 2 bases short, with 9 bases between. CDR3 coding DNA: TGTGCCAGCAGTGAGACAGGCAACTATGGCTACACCTTC. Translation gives CASSETGNYGYTF.

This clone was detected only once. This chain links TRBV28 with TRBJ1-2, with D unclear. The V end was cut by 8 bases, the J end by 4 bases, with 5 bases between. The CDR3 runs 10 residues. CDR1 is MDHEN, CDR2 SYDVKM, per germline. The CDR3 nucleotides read TGTGCCAGCGGGAGCTATGGCTACACCTTC. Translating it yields CASGSYGYTF.

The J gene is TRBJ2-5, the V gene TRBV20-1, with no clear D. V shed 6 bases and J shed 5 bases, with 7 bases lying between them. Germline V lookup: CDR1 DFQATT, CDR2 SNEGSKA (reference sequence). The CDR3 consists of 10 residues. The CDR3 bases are TGCAGTGCCCCCCGGGAGACCCAGTACTTC. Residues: CSAPRETQYF.

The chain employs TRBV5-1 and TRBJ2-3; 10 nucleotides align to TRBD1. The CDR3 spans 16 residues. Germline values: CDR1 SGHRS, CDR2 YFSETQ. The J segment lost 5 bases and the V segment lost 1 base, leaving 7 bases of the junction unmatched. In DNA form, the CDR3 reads TGCGCCAGCAGCTTGTCCGGGACAGGGGTGGGAGATACGCAGTATTTT. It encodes CASSLSGTGVGDTQYF.

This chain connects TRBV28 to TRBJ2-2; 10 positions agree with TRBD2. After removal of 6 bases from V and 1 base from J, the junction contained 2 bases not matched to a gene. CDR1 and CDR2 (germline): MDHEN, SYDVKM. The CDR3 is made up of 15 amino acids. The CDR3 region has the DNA TGTGCCAGCAGGGTAGCGGGAGGGAACACCGGGGAGCTGTTTTTT. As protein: CASRVAGGNTGELFF.

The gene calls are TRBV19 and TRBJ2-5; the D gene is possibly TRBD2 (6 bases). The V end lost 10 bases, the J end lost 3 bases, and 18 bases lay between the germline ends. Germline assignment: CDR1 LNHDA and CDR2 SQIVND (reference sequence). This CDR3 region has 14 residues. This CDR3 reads CATRRDVGKETQYF. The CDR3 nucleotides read TGTGCCACCCGGCGGGACGTCGGAAAAGAGACCCAGTACTTC.

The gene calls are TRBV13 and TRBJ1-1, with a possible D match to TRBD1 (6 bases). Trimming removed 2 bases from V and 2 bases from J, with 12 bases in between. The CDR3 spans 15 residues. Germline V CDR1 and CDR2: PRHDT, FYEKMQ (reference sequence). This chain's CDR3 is CASSLTGMRNTEAFF. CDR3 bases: TGTGCCAGCAGCTTAACAGGGATGAGAAACACTGAAGCTTTCTTT.

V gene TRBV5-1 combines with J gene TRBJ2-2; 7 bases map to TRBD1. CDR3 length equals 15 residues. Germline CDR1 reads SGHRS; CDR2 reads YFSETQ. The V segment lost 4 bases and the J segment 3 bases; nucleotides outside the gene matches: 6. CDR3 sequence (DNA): TGCGCCAGCAGCCTGAAGACAGGGTACACCGGGGAGCTGTTTTTT. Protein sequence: CASSLKTGYTGELFF.

This chain's CDR3 is CASSQQQGANQPQHF. CDR3 nucleotides: TGCGCCAGCAGCCAACAACAGGGGGCCAATCAGCCCCAGCATTTT. The V gene is TRBV23-1, the J gene TRBJ1-5; 9 bases line up with TRBD1. TRBV23-1 is recorded as an ORF, its role being uncertain. Trimming cost V 6 bases and J 3 bases; bases outside gene matches: 6. The length of the CDR3 is 15 residues.